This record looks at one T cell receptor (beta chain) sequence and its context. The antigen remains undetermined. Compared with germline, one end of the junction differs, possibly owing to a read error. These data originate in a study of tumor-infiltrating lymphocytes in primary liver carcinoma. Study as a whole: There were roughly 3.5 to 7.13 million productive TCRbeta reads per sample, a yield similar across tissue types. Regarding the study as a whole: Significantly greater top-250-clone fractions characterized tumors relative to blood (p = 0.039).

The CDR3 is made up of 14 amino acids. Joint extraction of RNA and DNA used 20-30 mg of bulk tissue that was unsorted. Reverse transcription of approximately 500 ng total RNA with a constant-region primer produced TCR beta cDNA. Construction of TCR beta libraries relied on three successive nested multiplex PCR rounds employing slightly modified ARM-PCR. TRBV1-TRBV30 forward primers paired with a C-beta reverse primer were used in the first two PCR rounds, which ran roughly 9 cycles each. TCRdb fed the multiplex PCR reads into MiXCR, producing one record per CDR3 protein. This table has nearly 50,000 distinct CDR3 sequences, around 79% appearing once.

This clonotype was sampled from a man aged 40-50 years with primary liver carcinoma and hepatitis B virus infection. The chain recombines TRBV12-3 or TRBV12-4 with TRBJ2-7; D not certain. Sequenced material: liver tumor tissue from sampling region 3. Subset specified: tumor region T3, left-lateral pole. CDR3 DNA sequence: TGTGCCAACAGTCCCCCTAGTTTATCCTACGAGCAATACTTC. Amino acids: CANSPPSLSYEQYF.